This T cell receptor (beta chain) originates from a study of T cell repertoires in cytomegalovirus infection. Study information: Indications came from public TCR beta signatures; they pointed to CMV infection and to a matching HLA type. Broader study findings: HLA-C-restricted CMV-specific TCR beta clonotypes were dominant in the ex vivo response. Cumulative public TCR beta family frequency identified carriers of CMV plus the relevant HLA.

This clonotype was counted only a few times. Its antigen remains unidentified. The CDR3 has 15 residues. In germline, CDR1 is DFQATT, CDR2 SNEGSKA (reference sequence). Trimming pared 5 bases from V and 3 bases from J, leaving 20 bases between. TCRdb reprocessed the reads via MiXCR and lists one record per CDR3 protein. This table holds roughly 200,000 distinct CDR3 sequences, approximately 18% found once. Sequencing used CD8+ T cells from PBMCs. The origin of this receptor is a human donor in good health (CMV status not recorded). Some clones in this sample may be carry-over from other donors' samples. The chain has TRBV20-1 and TRBJ2-7, with a weak D call TRBD1 (6 bases). CDR3 sequence: CSADKQGGPLYEQYF. In DNA, the CDR3 is TGCAGTGCTGACAAACAGGGTGGCCCCCTCTACGAGCAGTACTTC.